Described below is a single T cell receptor (beta chain) sequence and its context. This clonotype was seen more than once but under ten times. What antigen it recognizes has not been identified. No quality values exist for individual bases; no much larger clone is one base distant. The data derive from a study of blood T cells in healthy people across ages (dated by TCRdb to 2015 to 2017). In terms of the full investigation: Template switching captured roughly one uniquely barcoded TCR beta cDNA molecule per two T cells in model experiments. The study measured age-related changes in TCR beta repertoire diversity using deep sequencing normalized with unique cDNA molecular identifiers. Four age groups were formed from the donors: young (average 16 years), middle-aged (approximately 42), aged (roughly 56) and long-lived (82). To avoid experimental bias, donors of different ages were distributed randomly across sequencing lanes. For two donors (one aged 18 to 29 and one aged 80 or older), the study analyzed two additional independent replicas of 1 million unique cDNA reads from the same blood draw. Results the study describes overall, beyond this receptor: The percentage of naive T cells measured by flow cytometry correlated strongly with observed TCR beta diversity. Estimates of total diversity based on one million sequenced T cells were regarded as lower bounds and as underestimates. Since profiling was done on bulk unsorted PBMCs, naive and antigen-experienced compartments could not be conclusively compared. Observed TCR beta diversity per million T cells fell roughly linearly with age, and a significant reduction was already apparent by age around 40. Because the CMV infection status of the donors was unknown, age-related changes in expanded clonotypes may potentially have been confounded. Compared with the aged group, more naive CD4+ T cells, fewer expanded clones and increased TCR diversity were shown by the long-lived group, suggesting age selection.

The library was built by means of 5' RACE. Sequencing instrument: Illumina HiSeq 2500. A second PCR of about 6 to 11 cycles was performed with a sample-barcoded 5' primer and a J-beta primer mix. Each TCR beta cDNA molecule received a unique molecular identifier from a template-switch 5' adaptor carrying 12 random nucleotides. Each sample yielded at least 3 million CDR3-containing paired-end reads. First-strand cDNA synthesis was performed from all RNA using the Mint cDNA synthesis kit, with priming by a TRBC-specific oligonucleotide. After uracil-DNA glycosylase treatment, a first 18-cycle PCR used universal primers M1SS and BC2_uni_R on all cDNA. The paper's processing steps were these. Normalization of each sample was performed by random selection of 1 million high-quality reads, each carrying a distinct molecular identifier. Reads with shared molecular identifiers were discarded instead of being binned into consensus sequences. MiTCR, run with a Q25 quality threshold and the strictest error-elimination algorithm, handled CDR3 identification, clonotype clustering and error correction. A nonparametric unseen species model with Euler transformation was used to estimate lower-bound total TCR beta diversity. The raw public reads went through TCRdb reprocessing: fastp at Q25, MiXCR clone calling, in-frame beta chains kept. All rows with the same CDR3 protein become a single entry with the most common DNA and genes. The V and J calls and clone size come from TCRdb's table, not from the authors' own analysis. The table for this sample lists 700,000 to 1,000,000 distinct CDR3 sequences; approximately 44% of them were counted only once. The ten largest clones represent nearly 20% of the sample.

Systemically healthy Caucasian individuals from Russia, 35 to 40 in total and aged roughly 6 to 95 years, were included as donors. Each donor gave roughly 9 milliliters of peripheral blood, drawn into EDTA-treated Vacutainer tubes. Ficoll-Paque density-gradient centrifugation was used to isolate PBMCs, with at least 6 million obtained per sample. Trizol reagent was used to extract total RNA from the PBMCs, yielding at least 6 micrograms per sample. The percentages of naive CD45RAhigh/CD27high T cells were determined by flow cytometry on a PBMC aliquot from every donor. The sequence was collected from a man in his sixties in good health. The specimen sequenced was blood.

The encoded CDR3 is CATSDSGPSTYNEQFF. The nucleotide sequence is given as TGTGCCACCAGTGACTCCGGTCCCTCTACCTACAATGAGCAGTTCTTC. The rearrangement combines TRBV24-1 with TRBJ2-1; the D gene is not confidently resolved. Deletion took 4 bases off V and 2 bases off J, with a span of 14 bases between the germline ends. CDR1 is given as KGHDR and CDR2 as SFDVKD, both from the germline V gene. The cysteine opens and the phenylalanine closes a CDR3 of 16 amino acids. Only CDR3 DNA is held: 48 bases, read in frame from base 1.